The 8 T cell receptor beta chains given below trace back to one sample, sequenced in a study of T cells in Graves' hyperthyroidism and ophthalmopathy. From RNA transcripts, TCR beta CDR3 regions were amplified. Initially, a first-round RT-PCR of the TCR CDR3 employed the HTBI primer set. MiXCR, run by TCRdb on the multiplex PCR reads, gives a single entry per CDR3 protein. The sample has about 560,000 distinct CDR3 sequences; 12% to 15% are singletons. The sample consisted of blood. The receptors originated from a woman aged 40 to 55 with Graves' hyperthyroidism.

This clonotype was picked up many times. This chain connects TRBV7-9 to TRBJ2-7; TRBD1 is a possible D gene (5 bases). Germline values: CDR1 SEHNR, CDR2 FQNEAQ (reference sequence). The CDR3 covers 13 residues. Trimming cost V 2 bases and J 5 bases, with 10 bases left between them. The CDR3 region has the DNA TGTGCCAGCAGCTTATCAGGGTTTGACGAGCAGTACTTC. Translation gives CASSLSGFDEQYF.

This clonotype was found many times. V usage is TRBV7-2 and J usage is TRBJ2-7; 8 positions agree with TRBD1. This CDR3 contains 14 residues. CDR1 is SGHTA, CDR2 FQGNSA, per germline. Losses at the gene ends were 6 bases for V and 2 bases for J; bases not matched to a gene: 6. CDR3 DNA: TGTGCCAGCAGACGGACAGGGAGTACCTACGAGCAGTACTTC. This translates into CASRRTGSTYEQYF.

The rearrangement joins TRBV20-1 to TRBJ1-3; TRBD1 is a possible D gene (6 bases). CDR3 length equals 14 residues. Germline CDR1 and CDR2: DFQATT and SNEGSKA (reference sequence). Trimming stripped 5 bases from V and 3 bases from J, with 14 bases between. The CDR3 loop reads CSAYYREGGNTIYF. The CDR3 nucleotides are TGCAGTGCTTACTACAGGGAAGGTGGAAACACCATATATTTT.

At least ten counts were recorded for this clonotype. The gene calls are TRBV7-9 and TRBJ2-7; maybe TRBD2 (6 bases). Germline V gives CDR1 SEHNR, CDR2 FQNEAQ (reference sequence). This CDR3 has 14 amino acids. Trimming removed 0 bases from V and 4 bases from J, with 10 bases in between. The CDR3 nucleotides are TGTGCCAGCAGCTTAGCTAGCGGAAGATACGAGCAGTACTTC. Its translation: CASSLASGRYEQYF.

Concerning this clonotype itself: This may be a read error, as it is one base from a much larger clone. V and J are TRBV6-2 or TRBV6-3 and TRBJ1-4; 7 nucleotides match TRBD1. CDR3 length: 16 amino acids. The germline V gene encodes CDR1 MNHEY and CDR2 SVGEGT. CDR3 nucleotide sequence: TGTGCCAGCAGTTACACCCCGGGACAGCGTTATGAAAAACTGTCTTTT. Protein: CASSYTPGQRYEKLSF.

Many counts were recorded for this clonotype. This rearrangement joins TRBV11-3 to TRBJ2-7; D gene unclear. Germline-derived CDR1 and CDR2 are SGHNT and YENEEA. This CDR3 has 15 residues. Trimming shortened V by 5 bases and J by 3 bases, and 17 bases separated the two germline ends. CDR3 in amino acids: CASSQRPTNGYEQYF. The CDR3 nucleotides read TGTGCCAGCAGCCAGCGTCCGACGAATGGCTACGAGCAGTACTTC.

This clonotype has more than one count but fewer than ten. The J gene is TRBJ2-3, the V gene TRBV5-1; 7 nucleotides agree with TRBD2. CDR1 is SGHRS, CDR2 YFSETQ, per germline. J was trimmed by 2 bases and V by 1 base; bases with no gene match: 4. The CDR3 loop spans 15 amino acids. This CDR3 reads CASSLMGGPTDTQYF. The CDR3 DNA reads as TGCGCCAGCAGCTTGATGGGAGGGCCCACAGATACGCAGTATTTT. The whole variable domain, filled in from reference TRBV5-1 and TRBJ2-3, reads KAGVTQTPRYLIKTRGQQVTLSCSPISGHRSVSWYQQTPGQGLQFLFEYFSETQRNKGNFPGRFSGRQFSNSRSEMNVSTLELGDSALYLCASSLMGGPTDTQYFGPGTRLTVL.

This clonotype was seen only a few times. The V gene is TRBV12-3 or TRBV12-4, the J gene TRBJ1-4; D remains unclear. The CDR3 spans 15 residues. The V and J ends lost 6 bases and 3 bases respectively, with 14 bases between them. The CDR3 here is CASSPTIGANEKLFF. The CDR3 DNA follows: TGTGCCAGCAGCCCCACAATCGGGGCTAATGAAAAACTGTTTTTT.